This T cell receptor beta chain was sequenced during a study of control samples from healthy donors and cancer patients. There are 16 residues in the CDR3. Trimming cost V 3 bases and J 6 bases, with 19 bases left between them. Germline V CDR1 and CDR2: KGHSH, LQKENI. Method: immunoSEQ multiplex PCR; TCRdb's copy keeps in-frame clones and lacks some. The sample contains some 140,000 clones, 80% to 95% of which appear only once. The sequence derives from a man in his thirties or forties in good health. Material for sequencing was blood. V and J are TRBV18 and TRBJ2-3; D perhaps matches TRBD1 (6 bases). The CDR3 spells CASSPSTGGGPDTQYF. The CDR3 nucleotides are TGTGCCAGCTCACCGAGCACTGGGGGCGGTCCGGATACGCAGTATTTT.